This TCR beta chain was identified during a study of breast tumors, draining lymph nodes, adjacent tissues. CDR1 is SGHNT and CDR2 is YYREEE in the germline V gene (reference sequence). V was trimmed by 2 bases and J by 5 bases, leaving 10 bases between them. The length of the CDR3 is 13 residues. This clonotype has only a few counts. The antigen is unknown. Breast cancer patients provided tissue from their axillary draining lymph nodes. Study results and limitations: Compared with basal-like, luminal-like tumors shared significantly more repertoire with nontumor tissue.

TCRdb ran MiXCR on the multiplex PCR reads and lists one entry per CDR3 protein. In the table there are some 150,000 distinct CDR3 sequences, 20% to 25% of which are singletons. The sequenced sample consisted of axillary lymph node tissue. The chain joins TRBV5-4 to TRBJ2-5; TRBD1 might be the D (6 bases). The sequence was obtained from a female donor with breast cancer. Some clones in this sample may be carry-over from other donors' samples. The CDR3 protein is CASSFWGLETQYF. The CDR3 DNA reads TGTGCCAGCAGCTTTTGGGGGCTGGAGACCCAGTACTTC. The whole variable domain, remainder taken from reference TRBV5-4 and TRBJ2-5, is ETGVTQSPTHLIKTRGQQVTLRCSSQSGHNTVSWYQQALGQGPQFIFQYYREEENGRGNFPPRFSGLQFPNYSSELNVNALELDDSALYLCASSFWGLETQYFGPGTRLLVL.